This entry concerns a single T cell receptor beta chain. After removal of 0 bases from V and 8 bases from J, the junction contained 9 bases not matched to a gene. Looked up from germline, CDR1 is LGHNA and CDR2 is YSLEER. This CDR3 is 16 amino acids long. Only in-frame clones appear in the TCRdb table, and some are missing; sequencing was by immunoSEQ multiplex PCR. The sample includes around 1.4 million clones, just under 99% of them seen just once. The record originates from a study of shared clonotypes between healthy human individuals. CD45RA+ naive and CD45RA-negative memory subsets were separated from CD4+ cells.

The chain carries TRBV4-3 and TRBJ2-1; 8 bases are shared with TRBD2. Sequences were obtained from naive CD4+ T cells sorted from blood. Specified subset: CD45RA+ positively selected. This TCR derives from a young man in good health. The DNA of the CDR3 is TGCGCCAGCAGCCAAGATCCGGGAGGGCCTGCCCATGAGCAGTTCTTC. Its protein product is CASSQDPGGPAHEQFF.